This T cell receptor (beta chain) derives from a study of PD-1 blockade in classical Hodgkin lymphoma. After removal of 0 bases from V and 2 bases from J, the junction contained 3 bases not matched to a gene. The CDR3 consists of 16 residues. Germline CDR1 is SGHDT and CDR2 is YYEEEE. The method was immunoSEQ multiplex PCR; TCRdb's version includes in-frame clones alone and lacks a portion of them. The data hold about 25,000 clones, with under 95% observed a single time. Time point meaning: newly diagnosed, previously untreated cHL patient sample. Using magnetic negative selection, the CD4+ T cells were separated out of thawed PBMCs.

Sequencing was carried out using CD4+ T cells from blood. The gene calls are TRBV5-6 and TRBJ1-3; 9 bases fit TRBD1. This TCR came from a human donor with classical Hodgkin lymphoma. The CDR3: CASSLEQGAPGNTIYF. Here the CDR3 DNA reads TGTGCCAGCAGCTTGGAACAGGGGGCACCTGGAAACACCATATATTTT.